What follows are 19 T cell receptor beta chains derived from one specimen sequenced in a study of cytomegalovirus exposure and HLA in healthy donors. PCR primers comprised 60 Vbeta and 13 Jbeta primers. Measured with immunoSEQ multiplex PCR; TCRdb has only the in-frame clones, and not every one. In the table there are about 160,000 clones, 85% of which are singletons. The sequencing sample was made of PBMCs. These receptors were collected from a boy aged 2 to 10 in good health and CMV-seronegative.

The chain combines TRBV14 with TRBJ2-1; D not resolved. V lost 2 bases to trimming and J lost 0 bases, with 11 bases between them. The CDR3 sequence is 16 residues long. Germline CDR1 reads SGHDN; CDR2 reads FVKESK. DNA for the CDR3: TGTGCCAGCAGCCAATTGATTTTTAGCTCCTACAATGAGCAGTTCTTC. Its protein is CASSQLIFSSYNEQFF.

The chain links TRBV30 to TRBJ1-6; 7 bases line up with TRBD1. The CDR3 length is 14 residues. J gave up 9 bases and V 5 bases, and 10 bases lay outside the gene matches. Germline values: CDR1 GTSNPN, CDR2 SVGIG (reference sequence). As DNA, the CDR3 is TGTGCCTGGTCGGACAGGATTTTTTCTTCACCCCTCCACTTT. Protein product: CAWSDRIFSSPLHF.

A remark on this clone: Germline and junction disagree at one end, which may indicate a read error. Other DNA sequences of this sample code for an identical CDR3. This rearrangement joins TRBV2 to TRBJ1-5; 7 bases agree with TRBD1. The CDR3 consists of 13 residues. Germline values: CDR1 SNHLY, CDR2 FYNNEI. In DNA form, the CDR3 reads TGTGCCGGCGGTACAGGGGCGAATCAGCCCCAACATTTT. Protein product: CAGGTGANQPQHF.

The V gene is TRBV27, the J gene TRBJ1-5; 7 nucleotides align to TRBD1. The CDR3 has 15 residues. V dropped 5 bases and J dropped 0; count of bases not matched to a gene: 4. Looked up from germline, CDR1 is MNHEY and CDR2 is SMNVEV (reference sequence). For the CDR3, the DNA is TGTGCCAGCAGTATAGGGGGCTATAGCAATCAGCCCCAGCATTTT. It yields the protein CASSIGGYSNQPQHF.

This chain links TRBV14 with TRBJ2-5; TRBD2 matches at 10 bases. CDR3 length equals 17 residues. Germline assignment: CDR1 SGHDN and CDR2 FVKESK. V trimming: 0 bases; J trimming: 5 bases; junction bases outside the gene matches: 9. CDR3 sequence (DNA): TGTGCCAGCAGCCAAGATTACGGCACTAGCGGGACCGAGACCCAGTACTTC. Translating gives CASSQDYGTSGTETQYF.

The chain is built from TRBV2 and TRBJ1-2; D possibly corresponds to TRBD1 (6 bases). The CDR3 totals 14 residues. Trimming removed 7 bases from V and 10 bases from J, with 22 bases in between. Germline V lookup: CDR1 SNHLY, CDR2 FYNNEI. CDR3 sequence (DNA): TGTGCCAGCACCCCCCGGGGGGCAGGGCTTGACTACACCTTC. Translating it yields CASTPRGAGLDYTF.

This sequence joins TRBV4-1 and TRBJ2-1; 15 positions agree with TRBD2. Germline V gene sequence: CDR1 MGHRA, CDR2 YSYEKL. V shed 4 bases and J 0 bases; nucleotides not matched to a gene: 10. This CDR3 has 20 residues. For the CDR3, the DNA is TGCGCCAGCAGCCGAGGACTAGCGGGAGGGCCCTCGAGCTCCTACAATGAGCAGTTCTTC. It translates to CASSRGLAGGPSSSYNEQFF.

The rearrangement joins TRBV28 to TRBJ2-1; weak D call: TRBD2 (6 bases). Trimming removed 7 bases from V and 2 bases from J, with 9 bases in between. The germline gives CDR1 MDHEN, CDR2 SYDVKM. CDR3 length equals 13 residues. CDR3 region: CASMTSTYNEQFF. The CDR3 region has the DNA TGTGCCAGCATGACTAGTACCTACAATGAGCAGTTCTTC.

In DNA, the CDR3 is TGTGCCATCAGTGAGTCGACTAGCGGGAGTCCAGATACGCAGTATTTT. Protein sequence: CAISESTSGSPDTQYF. The V gene is TRBV10-3, the J gene TRBJ2-3, with TRBD2 matching 12 bases. J gave up 4 bases and V 0 bases, and 2 bases lay outside the gene matches. This CDR3 is built from 16 residues. Germline lookup yields CDR1 ENHRY and CDR2 SYGVKD.

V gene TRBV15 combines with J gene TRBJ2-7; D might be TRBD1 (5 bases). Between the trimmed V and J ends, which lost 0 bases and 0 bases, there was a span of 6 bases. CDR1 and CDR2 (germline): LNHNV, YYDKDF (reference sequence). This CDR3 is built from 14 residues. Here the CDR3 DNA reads TGTGCCACCAGCAGAGAAGGGGTCTCCTACGAGCAGTACTTC. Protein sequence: CATSREGVSYEQYF. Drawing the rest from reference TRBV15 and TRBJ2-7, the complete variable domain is DAMVIQNPRYQVTQFGKPVTLSCSQTLNHNVMYWYQQKSSQAPKLLFHYYDKDFNNEADTPDNFQSRRPNTSFCFLDIRSPGLGDTAMYLCATSREGVSYEQYFGPGTRLTVT.

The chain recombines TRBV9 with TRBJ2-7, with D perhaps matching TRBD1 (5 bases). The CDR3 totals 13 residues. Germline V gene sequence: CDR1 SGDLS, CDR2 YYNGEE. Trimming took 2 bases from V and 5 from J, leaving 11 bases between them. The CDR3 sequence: CASSVEQVNEQYF. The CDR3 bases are TGTGCCAGCAGCGTGGAACAGGTCAACGAGCAGTACTTC.

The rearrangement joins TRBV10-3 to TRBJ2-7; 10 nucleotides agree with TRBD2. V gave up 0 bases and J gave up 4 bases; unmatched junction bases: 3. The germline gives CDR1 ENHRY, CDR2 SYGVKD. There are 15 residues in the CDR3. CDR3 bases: TGTGCCATCAGTGAGTCTACTAGCGGGATTTACGAGCAGTACTTC. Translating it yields CAISESTSGIYEQYF.

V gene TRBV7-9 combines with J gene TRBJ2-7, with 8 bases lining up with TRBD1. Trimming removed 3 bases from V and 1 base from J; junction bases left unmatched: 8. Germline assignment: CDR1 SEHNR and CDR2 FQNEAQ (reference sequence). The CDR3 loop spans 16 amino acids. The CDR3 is CASSFGGTGDSYEQYF. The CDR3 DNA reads TGTGCCAGCAGCTTCGGCGGGACAGGCGATTCCTACGAGCAGTACTTC.

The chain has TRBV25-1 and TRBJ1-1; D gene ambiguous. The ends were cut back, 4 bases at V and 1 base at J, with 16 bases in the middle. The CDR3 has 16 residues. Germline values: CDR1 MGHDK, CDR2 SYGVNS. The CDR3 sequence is CASSGRLPEANTEAFF. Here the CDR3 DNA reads TGTGCCAGCAGTGGCCGACTTCCAGAAGCGAACACTGAAGCTTTCTTT.

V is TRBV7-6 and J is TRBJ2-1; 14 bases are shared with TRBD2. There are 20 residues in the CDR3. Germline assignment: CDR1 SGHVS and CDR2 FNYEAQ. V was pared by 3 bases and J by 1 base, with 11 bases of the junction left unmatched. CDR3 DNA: TGTGCCAGCAGCTTGGTCCAGACTAGCGGGAGGGGGGCTTCCTACAATGAGCAGTTCTTC. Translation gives CASSLVQTSGRGASYNEQFF.

This CDR3 is CAWSVAGVGYEQYF. In DNA form, the CDR3 reads TGTGCCTGGAGTGTGGCGGGAGTAGGATACGAGCAGTACTTC. The rearrangement uses TRBV30 and TRBJ2-5; the match to TRBD2 covers 7 bases. The J call is in doubt because the DNA end fits TRBJ2-7 better. The CDR3 is 14 residues long. Germline assignment: CDR1 GTSNPN and CDR2 SVGIG (reference sequence).

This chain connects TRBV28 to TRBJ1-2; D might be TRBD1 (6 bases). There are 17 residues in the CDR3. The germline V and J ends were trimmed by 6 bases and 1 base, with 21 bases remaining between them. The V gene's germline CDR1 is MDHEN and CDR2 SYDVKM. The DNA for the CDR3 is TGTGCCAGCAGCCGTCCCCTCCTGGACAGAGATAACTATGGCTACACCTTC. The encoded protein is CASSRPLLDRDNYGYTF.

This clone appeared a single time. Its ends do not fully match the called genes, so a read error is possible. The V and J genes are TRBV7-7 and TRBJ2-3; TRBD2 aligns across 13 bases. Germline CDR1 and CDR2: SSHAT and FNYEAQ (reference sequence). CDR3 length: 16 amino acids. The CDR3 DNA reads TGTGCTAGCAGCCGAGGGACTAGCGGGAACACAGATACGCAGTATTTT. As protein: CASSRGTSGNTDTQYF.

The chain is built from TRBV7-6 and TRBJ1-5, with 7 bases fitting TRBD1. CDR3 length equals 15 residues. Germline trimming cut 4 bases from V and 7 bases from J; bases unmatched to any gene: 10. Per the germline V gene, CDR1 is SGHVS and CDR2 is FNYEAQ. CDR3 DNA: TGTGCCAGCAGCTCTCAAACAGGGGCTGGACAGCCCCAGCATTTT. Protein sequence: CASSSQTGAGQPQHF.